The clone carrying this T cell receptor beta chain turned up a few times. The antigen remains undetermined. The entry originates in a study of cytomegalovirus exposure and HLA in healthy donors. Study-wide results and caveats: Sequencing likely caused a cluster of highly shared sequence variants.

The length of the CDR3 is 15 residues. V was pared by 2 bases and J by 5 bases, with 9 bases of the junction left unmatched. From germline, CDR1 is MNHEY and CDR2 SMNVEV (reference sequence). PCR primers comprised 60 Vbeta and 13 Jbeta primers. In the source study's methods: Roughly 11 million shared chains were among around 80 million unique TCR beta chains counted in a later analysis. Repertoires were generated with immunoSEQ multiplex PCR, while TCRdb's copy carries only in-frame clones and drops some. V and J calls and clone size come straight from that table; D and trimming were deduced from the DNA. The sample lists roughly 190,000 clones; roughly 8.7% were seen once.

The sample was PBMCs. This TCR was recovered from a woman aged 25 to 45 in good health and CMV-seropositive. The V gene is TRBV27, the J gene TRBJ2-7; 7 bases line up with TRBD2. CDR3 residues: CASSLTGREWNEQYF. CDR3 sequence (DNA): TGTGCCAGCAGTTTAACTGGGCGGGAGTGGAACGAGCAGTACTTC.